A single sample is the source of the 22 T cell receptor beta chains below, sequenced in a study of T cells in Graves' hyperthyroidism and ophthalmopathy. Regions amplified from RNA transcripts were the TCR beta CDR3 regions. When the TCR CDR3 underwent first-round RT-PCR, the HTBI primer set was used. TCRdb reanalysed the multiplex PCR reads using MiXCR and keeps one entry per CDR3 protein. The sample lists fewer than 900,000 distinct CDR3 sequences; 15% to 20% were seen once. Sequences were obtained from blood. These receptors all come from a woman aged 50 to 60 with Graves' hyperthyroidism that later progressed to Graves' ophthalmopathy.

This clonotype was recorded many times. The chain links TRBV6-1 to TRBJ1-1; D uncertain. This CDR3 spans 14 amino acids. Germline CDR1 is MNHNS and CDR2 is SASEGT. V shed 5 bases and J shed 3 bases, with 13 bases lying between them. This chain's CDR3 is CASSFLDGDTEAFF. In DNA, the CDR3 is TGTGCCAGCAGTTTCCTCGACGGTGACACTGAAGCTTTCTTT.

About this clonotype itself: With a much larger clone just one base away, this may be a read error. The CDR3 region has the DNA TGTGCCAGCAGTTACTTCGAGACCCAGTACTTC. It encodes CASSYFETQYF. The V gene is TRBV6-2 or TRBV6-3, the J gene TRBJ2-5; D remains ambiguous. Germline V gene sequence: CDR1 MNHEY, CDR2 SVGEGT. The CDR3 sequence is 11 residues long. V was cut by 1 base and J by 5 bases, with 2 bases left in between.

This clonotype was detected only a few times. This chain connects TRBV9 to TRBJ2-7; 7 bases are shared with TRBD1. Trimming removed 4 bases from V and 2 bases from J; junction bases left unmatched: 6. This CDR3 is built from 14 residues. From germline, CDR1 is SGDLS and CDR2 YYNGEE. The chain's CDR3 is CASSTRQGPYEQYF. For the CDR3, the DNA is TGTGCCAGCAGCACCCGACAGGGACCCTACGAGCAGTACTTC.

The table lists this clonotype with many counts. The rearrangement joins TRBV12-3 or TRBV12-4 to TRBJ2-5, with 9 positions matching TRBD1. Trimming removed 6 bases from V and 5 bases from J; junction bases left unmatched: 13. The CDR3 covers 16 residues. CDR3 nucleotides: TGTGCCAGCAGCCTACAGGGGGCGAGGGCTGGGGAGACCCAGTACTTC. The encoded protein is CASSLQGARAGETQYF.

This clonotype was detected ten times or more. The chain is built from TRBV20-1 and TRBJ2-1, with 9 bases fitting TRBD2. The V and J ends lost 0 bases and 4 bases, in that order; junction bases with no gene match: 4. CDR1 DFQATT and CDR2 SNEGSKA come from the germline V gene (reference sequence). The CDR3 runs to 15 residues. CDR3 coding DNA: TGCAGTGCTAGAGAGGGCCTAGCGGGGTACAATGAGCAGTTCTTC. It encodes CSAREGLAGYNEQFF.

This clonotype appeared many times. The chain employs TRBV20-1 and TRBJ1-5; D is uncertain. V was cut by 1 base and J by 6 bases, with 13 bases left in between. Germline-derived CDR1 and CDR2 are DFQATT and SNEGSKA (reference sequence). This CDR3 contains 14 residues. This chain's CDR3 is CSARAIDGVQPQHF. CDR3 nucleotides: TGCAGTGCTAGAGCTATCGACGGAGTTCAGCCCCAGCATTTT.

The chain carries TRBV5-6 and TRBJ1-4; perhaps TRBD1 as D (6 bases). The CDR3 spans 13 residues. From germline, CDR1 is SGHDT and CDR2 YYEEEE. The germline V and J ends were trimmed by 4 bases and 7 bases, with 11 bases remaining between them. CDR3 in amino acids: CASSIEDSEKLFF. The CDR3 coding sequence is TGTGCCAGCAGCATCGAGGACAGTGAAAAACTGTTTTTT.

J is TRBJ1-4 and V is TRBV7-9, with D possibly TRBD1 on 5 matching bases. Trimming took off 7 bases at V and 7 bases at J, with 28 bases between the two ends. CDR3 size: 18 residues. Germline CDR1 SEHNR, CDR2 FQNEAQ (reference sequence). The CDR3 loop reads CASTVSPGNLLDGEKLFF. CDR3 DNA sequence: TGTGCCAGCACCGTTTCACCAGGGAATCTTTTAGATGGTGAAAAACTGTTTTTT.

Points on this clonotype: A read error is possible here, since a much larger clone lies one base away. The chain has TRBV3-1 and TRBJ2-7, with D possibly TRBD2 on 7 matching bases. The V end lost 4 bases, the J end lost 7 bases, and 20 bases lay between the germline ends. CDR3 size: 15 residues. CDR1 LGHDT and CDR2 YNNKEL come from the germline V gene (reference sequence). CDR3 bases: TGTGCCAGCAGCCTAGATCCGGCGGGGGCACGGGAGCAGTACTTC. Translated, it gives CASSLDPAGAREQYF.

The chain uses TRBV12-3 or TRBV12-4 and TRBJ2-2, with D possibly being TRBD1 or TRBD2 (7 bases each). Trimming removed 10 bases from V and 0 bases from J, with 12 bases in between. CDR3 size: 14 residues. The CDR3 protein is CATGGTANTGELFF. The CDR3, as DNA: TGTGCCACCGGGGGGACAGCGAACACCGGGGAGCTGTTTTTT.

There are many counts of this clonotype. This chain joins TRBV18 and TRBJ1-2; 7 positions agree with TRBD1. Germline V gene lookup returns CDR1 KGHSH and CDR2 LQKENI. There are 13 residues in the CDR3. V trimming: 8 bases; J trimming: 8 bases; junction bases outside the gene matches: 11. CDR3 DNA sequence: TGTGCCAGCCATAAGGGGACAGATGGAGGCTACACCTTC. Protein: CASHKGTDGGYTF.

The V gene is TRBV29-1, the J gene TRBJ1-1; 8 nucleotides agree with TRBD1. Per the germline V gene, CDR1 is SQVTM and CDR2 is ANQGSEA. The length of the CDR3 is 11 residues. Unmatched junction bases numbered 8, after V lost 7 bases and J lost 10 bases. The CDR3 bases are TGCAGCGGGGTAAAAGACAGGGGAGCTTTCTTT. Translated: CSGVKDRGAFF.

This clonotype was recorded at least ten times. The chain links TRBV20-1 to TRBJ2-7, with TRBD2 identical over 7 bases. This CDR3 is 11 amino acids long. The germline gives CDR1 DFQATT, CDR2 SNEGSKA (reference sequence). V gave up 6 bases and J gave up 6 bases; unmatched junction bases: 5. The CDR3 sequence: CSAGGRGEQYF. The CDR3 DNA sequence: TGCAGTGCCGGAGGGAGGGGCGAGCAGTACTTC.

As regards this clonotype: A read error may be the cause here, since a much bigger clone is one base away. V gene TRBV20-1 combines with J gene TRBJ2-7; D uncertain. CDR1 is DFQATT, CDR2 SNEGSKA, per germline (reference sequence). V was pared by 0 bases and J by 2 bases, with 14 bases between. CDR3 length equals 15 residues. The CDR3 DNA follows: TGCAGTGCTAGAGAACCCGTGACACGGACCTACGAGCAGTACTTC. It specifies CSAREPVTRTYEQYF.

CDR3 DNA sequence: TGTGCCAGCAGTCGACGACAGGGGAATTCACCCCTCCACTTT. Translated, it gives CASSRRQGNSPLHF. The genes are TRBV25-1 and TRBJ1-6, with TRBD1 matching over 8 bases. J was trimmed by 7 bases and V by 5 bases; bases with no gene match: 4. The germline gives CDR1 MGHDK, CDR2 SYGVNS. CDR3 length equals 14 residues.

This clonotype turned up a few times. In DNA, the CDR3 is TGTGCCAGCAGTCCGGGCCTGCGCTGGTTGGCGTTCTTT. The encoded protein is CASSPGLRWLAFF. This chain uses TRBV14 with TRBJ1-1, with D unresolved. The CDR3 runs to 13 residues. V lost 6 bases and J lost 14, with 22 bases in between. The germline CDR1 and CDR2 sequences are SGHDN and FVKESK.

In its sample, this clonotype was seen many times. This chain uses TRBV5-1 with TRBJ2-7; 8 bases align to TRBD1. The CDR3 runs 14 residues. V gave up 0 bases and J gave up 3 bases; unmatched junction bases: 2. The germline gives CDR1 SGHRS, CDR2 YFSETQ. CDR3 protein: CASSLADRDYEQYF. In DNA form, the CDR3 reads TGCGCCAGCAGCTTGGCGGACAGGGACTACGAGCAGTACTTC.

The V gene is TRBV6-5, the J gene TRBJ2-1, with TRBD1 matching 7 bases. CDR1 is MNHEY and CDR2 is SVGAGI in the germline V gene. This CDR3 has 15 amino acids. Trimming removed 1 base from V and 6 bases from J; junction bases left unmatched: 6. The chain's CDR3 is CASSYYPGQSNEQFF. The CDR3 bases are TGTGCCAGCAGTTACTATCCGGGACAGTCCAATGAGCAGTTCTTC.

This clonotype has ten or more counts. V and J are TRBV27 and TRBJ1-1; possible D gene TRBD1, 5 bases. From germline, CDR1 is MNHEY and CDR2 SMNVEV (reference sequence). The CDR3 runs 14 residues. The V gene lost 3 bases and the J gene lost 3 bases, with 11 bases spanning the gap. The CDR3 spells CASSFQGSDTEAFF. In nucleotides, the CDR3 is TGTGCCAGCAGTTTCCAGGGATCGGACACTGAAGCTTTCTTT.

This clonotype appeared many times. V and J are TRBV6-1 and TRBJ1-1; D is ambiguous. The V gene lost 4 bases and the J gene lost 10 bases, with 13 bases spanning the gap. This CDR3 has 12 amino acids. Per the germline V gene, CDR1 is MNHNS and CDR2 is SASEGT. CDR3 residues: CASSVAPTRAFF. CDR3 DNA sequence: TGTGCCAGCAGTGTGGCACCTACCCGAGCTTTCTTT.

The sample holds many counts of this clonotype. The genes are TRBV2 and TRBJ2-2, with D tentatively TRBD1 (6 bases). Germline-derived CDR1 and CDR2 are SNHLY and FYNNEI. V lost 3 bases, J lost 6 bases, and 17 bases lay in between. The CDR3 runs to 16 residues. The CDR3 here is CASSDPPRGISGELFF. In DNA, the CDR3 is TGTGCCAGCAGTGACCCTCCGAGGGGGATCTCCGGGGAGCTGTTTTTT.

This clonotype has more than one count but fewer than ten. A much larger clone is a single base away; this may be a read error. The gene calls are TRBV11-2 and TRBJ1-6, with a weak D call TRBD1 (6 bases). Germline-derived CDR1 and CDR2 are SGHAT and FQNNGV. CDR3 length equals 14 residues. Trimming left V 1 base short and J 9 bases short, with 10 bases between. CDR3 sequence: CASSLAGERSPLHF. The CDR3 DNA reads TGTGCCAGCAGCTTAGCAGGGGAACGTTCACCCCTCCACTTT.